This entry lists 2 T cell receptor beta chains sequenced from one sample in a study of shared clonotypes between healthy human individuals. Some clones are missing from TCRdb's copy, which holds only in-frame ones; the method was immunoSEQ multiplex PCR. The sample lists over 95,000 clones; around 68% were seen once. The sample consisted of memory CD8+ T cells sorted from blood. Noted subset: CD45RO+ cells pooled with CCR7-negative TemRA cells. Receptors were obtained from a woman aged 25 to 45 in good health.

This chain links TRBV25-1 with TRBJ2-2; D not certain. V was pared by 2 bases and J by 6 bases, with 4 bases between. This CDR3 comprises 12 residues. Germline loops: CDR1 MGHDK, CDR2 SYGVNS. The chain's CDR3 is CASSEDPGELFF. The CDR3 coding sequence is TGTGCCAGCAGTGAAGATCCCGGGGAGCTGTTTTTT.

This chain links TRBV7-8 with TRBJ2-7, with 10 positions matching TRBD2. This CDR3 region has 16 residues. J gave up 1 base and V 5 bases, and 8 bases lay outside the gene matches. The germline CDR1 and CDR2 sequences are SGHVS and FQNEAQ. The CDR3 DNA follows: TGTGCCAGCAGCCAGGACGGGACTAGCGTATCCTACGAGCAGTACTTC. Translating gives CASSQDGTSVSYEQYF.